This T cell receptor beta chain was captured in a study of blood T cell repertoires in COVID-19. Germline lookup yields CDR1 SGHAT and CDR2 FQNNGV. The CDR3 has 19 amino acids. The junction had 14 bases not matched to a gene; V was cut back by 5 bases and J by 2 bases. Method: immunoSEQ multiplex PCR; TCRdb's copy keeps in-frame clones and lacks some. The table lists approximately 220,000 clones, 85% to 90% of them singletons. The sequence derives from a man between 60 and 75 years old with acute or convalescent COVID-19. The chain employs TRBV11-2 and TRBJ1-3, with TRBD1 matching 11 bases. Sequencing was done on a sample of peripheral blood. Here the CDR3 reads CASSTMAPGQGVAGNTIYF. The CDR3 DNA follows: TGTGCCAGCAGCACCATGGCTCCGGGACAGGGGGTCGCTGGAAACACCATATATTTT.